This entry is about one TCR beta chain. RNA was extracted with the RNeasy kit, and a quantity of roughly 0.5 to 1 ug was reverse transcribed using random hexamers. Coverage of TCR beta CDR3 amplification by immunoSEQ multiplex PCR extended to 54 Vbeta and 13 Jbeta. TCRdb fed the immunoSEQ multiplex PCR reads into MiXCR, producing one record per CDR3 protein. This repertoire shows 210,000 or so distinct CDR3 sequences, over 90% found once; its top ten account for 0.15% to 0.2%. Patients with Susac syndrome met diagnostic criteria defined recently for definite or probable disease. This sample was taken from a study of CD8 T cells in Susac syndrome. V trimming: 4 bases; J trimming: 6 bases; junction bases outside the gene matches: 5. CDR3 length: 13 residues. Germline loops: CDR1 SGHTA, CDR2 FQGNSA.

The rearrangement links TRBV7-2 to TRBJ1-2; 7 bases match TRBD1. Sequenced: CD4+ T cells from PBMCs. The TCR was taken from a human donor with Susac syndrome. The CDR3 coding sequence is TGTGCCAGCAGCTCCTCAGGGGGGGATGGCTACACCTTC. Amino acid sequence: CASSSSGGDGYTF.